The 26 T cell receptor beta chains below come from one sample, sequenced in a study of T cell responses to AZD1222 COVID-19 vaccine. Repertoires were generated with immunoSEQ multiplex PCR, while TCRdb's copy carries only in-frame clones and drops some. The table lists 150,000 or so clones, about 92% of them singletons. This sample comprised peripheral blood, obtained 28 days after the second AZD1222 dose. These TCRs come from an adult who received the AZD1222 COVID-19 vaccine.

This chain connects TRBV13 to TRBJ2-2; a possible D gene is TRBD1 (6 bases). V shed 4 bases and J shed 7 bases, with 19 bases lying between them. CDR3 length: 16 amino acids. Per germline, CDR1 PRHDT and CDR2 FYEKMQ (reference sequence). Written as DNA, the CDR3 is TGTGCCAGCAGCTGGACGGGACACGGATCGATCGGGGAGCTGTTTTTT. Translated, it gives CASSWTGHGSIGELFF.

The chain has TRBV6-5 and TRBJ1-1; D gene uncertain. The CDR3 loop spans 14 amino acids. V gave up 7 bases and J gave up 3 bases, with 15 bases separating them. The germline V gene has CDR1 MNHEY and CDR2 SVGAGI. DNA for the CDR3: TGTGCCAGCATCCCTAACCGGGCGGACACTGAAGCTTTCTTT. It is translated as CASIPNRADTEAFF.

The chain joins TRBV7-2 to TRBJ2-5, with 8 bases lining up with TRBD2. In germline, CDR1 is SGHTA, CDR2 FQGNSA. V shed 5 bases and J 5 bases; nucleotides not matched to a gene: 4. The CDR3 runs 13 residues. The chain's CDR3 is CASSPGTRETQYF. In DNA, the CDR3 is TGTGCCAGCAGCCCTGGGACTAGGGAGACCCAGTACTTC.

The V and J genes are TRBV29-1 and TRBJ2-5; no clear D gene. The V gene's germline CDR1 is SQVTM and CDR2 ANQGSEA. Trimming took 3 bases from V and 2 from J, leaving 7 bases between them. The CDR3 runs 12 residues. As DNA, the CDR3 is TGCAGCGTTGACATAGCTCAAGAGACCCAGTACTTC. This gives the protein CSVDIAQETQYF.

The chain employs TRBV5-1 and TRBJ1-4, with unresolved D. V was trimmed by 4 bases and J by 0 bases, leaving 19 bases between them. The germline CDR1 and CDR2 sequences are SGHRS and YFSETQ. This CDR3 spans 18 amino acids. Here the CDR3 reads CASSRVPDGPATNEKLFF. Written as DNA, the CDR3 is TGCGCCAGCAGCCGAGTACCGGACGGTCCTGCAACTAATGAAAAACTGTTTTTT.

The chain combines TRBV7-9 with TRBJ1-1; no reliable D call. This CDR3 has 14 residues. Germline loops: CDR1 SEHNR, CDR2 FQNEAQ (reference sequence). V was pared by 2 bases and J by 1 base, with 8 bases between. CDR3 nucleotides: TGTGCCAGCAGCTTAATGGTCCGGAACACTGAAGCTTTCTTT. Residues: CASSLMVRNTEAFF.

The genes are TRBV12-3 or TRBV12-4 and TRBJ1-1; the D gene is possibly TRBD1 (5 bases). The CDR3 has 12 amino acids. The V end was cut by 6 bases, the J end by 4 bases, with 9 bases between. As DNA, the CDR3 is TGTGCCAGCAGGGGGGGGAGCACTGAAGCTTTCTTT. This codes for CASRGGSTEAFF.

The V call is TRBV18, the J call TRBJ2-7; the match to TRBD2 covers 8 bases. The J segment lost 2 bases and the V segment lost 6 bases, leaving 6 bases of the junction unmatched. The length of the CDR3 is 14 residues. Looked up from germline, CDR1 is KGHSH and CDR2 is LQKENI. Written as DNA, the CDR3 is TGTGCCAGCTCCGGGGGGGCTGGAGCCTACGAGCAGTACTTC. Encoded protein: CASSGGAGAYEQYF.

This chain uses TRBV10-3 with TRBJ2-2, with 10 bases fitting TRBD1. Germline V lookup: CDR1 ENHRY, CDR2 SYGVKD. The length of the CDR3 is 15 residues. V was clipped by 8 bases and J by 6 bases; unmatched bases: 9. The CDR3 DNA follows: TGTGCCATCGGGGACAGGGGTGGAAGTGCCGGGGAGCTGTTTTTT. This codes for CAIGDRGGSAGELFF.

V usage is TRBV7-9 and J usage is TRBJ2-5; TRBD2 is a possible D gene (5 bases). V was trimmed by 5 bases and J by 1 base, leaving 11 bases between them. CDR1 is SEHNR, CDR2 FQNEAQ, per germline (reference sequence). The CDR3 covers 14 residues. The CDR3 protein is CASSGNRGQETQYF. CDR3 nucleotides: TGTGCCAGCAGCGGCAACCGGGGCCAAGAGACCCAGTACTTC.

CDR3 protein: CASSPDRGRKLFF. CDR3 in DNA: TGTGCCAGCTCACCGGACAGGGGCCGAAAACTGTTTTTT. The chain has TRBV18 and TRBJ1-4, with TRBD1 matching over 9 bases. V shed 3 bases and J 10 bases; nucleotides not matched to a gene: 3. The germline V gene has CDR1 KGHSH and CDR2 LQKENI. The CDR3 has 13 residues.

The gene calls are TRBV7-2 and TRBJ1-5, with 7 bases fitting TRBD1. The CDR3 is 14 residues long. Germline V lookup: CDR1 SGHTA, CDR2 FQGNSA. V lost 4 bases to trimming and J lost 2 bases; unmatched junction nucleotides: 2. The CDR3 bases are TGTGCCAGCAGCTCAGACAGGGGCAATCAGCCCCAGCATTTT. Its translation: CASSSDRGNQPQHF. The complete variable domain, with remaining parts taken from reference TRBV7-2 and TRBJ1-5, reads GAGVSQSPSNKVTEKGKDVELRCDPISGHTALYWYRQSLGQGLEFLIYFQGNSAPDKSGLPSDRFSAERTGGSVSTLTIQRTQQEDSAVYLCASSSDRGNQPQHFGDGTRLSIL.

This CDR3 reads CAWSEGQGIYNEQFF. As DNA, the CDR3 is TGTGCCTGGAGTGAAGGACAGGGAATCTACAATGAGCAGTTCTTC. The chain has TRBV30 and TRBJ2-1; 8 nucleotides agree with TRBD1. There are 15 residues in the CDR3. V shed 1 base and J 3 bases; nucleotides not matched to a gene: 5. The germline V gene encodes CDR1 GTSNPN and CDR2 SVGIG (reference sequence). Complete variable domain (other parts from reference TRBV30 and TRBJ2-1): SQTIHQWPATLVQPVGSPLSLECTVEGTSNPNLYWYRQAAGRGLQLLFYSVGIGQISSEVPQNLSASRPQDRQFILSSKKLLLSDSGFYLCAWSEGQGIYNEQFFGPGTRLTVL.

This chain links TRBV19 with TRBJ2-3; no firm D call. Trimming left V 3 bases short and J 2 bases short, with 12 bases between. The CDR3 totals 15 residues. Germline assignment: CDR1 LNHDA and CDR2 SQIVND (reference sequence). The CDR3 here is CASSIGPANTDTQYF. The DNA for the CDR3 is TGTGCCAGTAGTATTGGCCCCGCCAACACAGATACGCAGTATTTT.

Here the CDR3 reads CASSLVRRSQNEQFF. DNA for the CDR3: TGTGCCAGCAGCTTAGTGCGGCGGAGCCAGAATGAGCAGTTCTTC. The genes are TRBV7-9 and TRBJ2-1; D gene uncertain. V shed 1 base and J shed 7 bases, with 14 bases lying between them. In germline, CDR1 is SEHNR, CDR2 FQNEAQ (reference sequence). The CDR3 contains 15 residues. Looking up the rest from reference TRBV7-9 and TRBJ2-1 gives the full variable domain: DTGVSQNPRHKITKRGQNVTFRCDPISEHNRLYWYRQTLGQGPEFLTYFQNEAQLEKSRLLSDRFSAERPKGSFSTLEIQRTEQGDSAMYLCASSLVRRSQNEQFFGPGTRLTVL.

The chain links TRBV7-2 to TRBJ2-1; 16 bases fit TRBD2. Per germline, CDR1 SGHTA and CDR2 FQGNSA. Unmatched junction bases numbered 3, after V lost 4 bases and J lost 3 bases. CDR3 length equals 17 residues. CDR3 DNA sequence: TGTGCCAGCAGCTCGGGACTAGCGGGGGGGATCTACAATGAGCAGTTCTTC. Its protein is CASSSGLAGGIYNEQFF.

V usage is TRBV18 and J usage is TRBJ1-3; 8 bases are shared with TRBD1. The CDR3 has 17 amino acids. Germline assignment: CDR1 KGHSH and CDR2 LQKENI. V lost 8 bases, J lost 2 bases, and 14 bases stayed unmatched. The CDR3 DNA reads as TGTGCCAGCACCTACATCCTCCAGGGGGCGGCTGGAAACACCATATATTTT. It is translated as CASTYILQGAAGNTIYF. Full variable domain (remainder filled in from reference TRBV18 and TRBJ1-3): NAGVMQNPRHLVRRRGQEARLRCSPMKGHSHVYWYRQLPEEGLKFMVYLQKENIIDESGMPKERFSAEFPKEGPSILRIQQVVRGDSAAYFCASTYILQGAAGNTIYFGEGSWLTVV.

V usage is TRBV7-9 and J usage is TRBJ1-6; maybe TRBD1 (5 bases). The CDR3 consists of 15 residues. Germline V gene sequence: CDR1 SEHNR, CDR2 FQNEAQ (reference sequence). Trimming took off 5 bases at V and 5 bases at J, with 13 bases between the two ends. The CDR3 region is CASSPRGGDNSPLHF. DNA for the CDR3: TGTGCCAGCAGCCCCCGCGGGGGGGATAATTCACCCCTCCACTTT.

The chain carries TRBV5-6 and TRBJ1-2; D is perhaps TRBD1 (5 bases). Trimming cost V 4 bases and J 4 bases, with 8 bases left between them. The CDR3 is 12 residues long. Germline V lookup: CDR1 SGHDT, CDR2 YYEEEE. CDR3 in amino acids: CASSTGLYGYTF. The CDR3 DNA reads TGTGCCAGCAGCACGGGACTCTATGGCTACACCTTC.

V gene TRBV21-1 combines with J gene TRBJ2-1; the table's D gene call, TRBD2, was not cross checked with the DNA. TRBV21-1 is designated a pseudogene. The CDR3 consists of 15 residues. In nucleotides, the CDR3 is TGTGCCAGCAGCAAAGATGGAGGGACCTACAATGAGCAGTTCTTC. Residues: CASSKDGGTYNEQFF.

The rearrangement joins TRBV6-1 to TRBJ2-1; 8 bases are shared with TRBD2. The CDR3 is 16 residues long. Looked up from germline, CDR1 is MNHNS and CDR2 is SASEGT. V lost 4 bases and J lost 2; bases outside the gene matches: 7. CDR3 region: CASSGWSGGTYNEQFF. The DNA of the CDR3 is TGTGCCAGCAGTGGATGGAGCGGGGGTACCTACAATGAGCAGTTCTTC.

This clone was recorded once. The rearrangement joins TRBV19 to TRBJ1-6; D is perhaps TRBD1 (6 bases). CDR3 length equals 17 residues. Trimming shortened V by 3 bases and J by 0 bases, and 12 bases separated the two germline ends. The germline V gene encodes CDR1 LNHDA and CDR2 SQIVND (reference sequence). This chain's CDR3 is CASSIRGSSSYNSPLHF. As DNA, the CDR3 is TGTGCCAGTAGTATCAGGGGCTCGAGCTCCTATAATTCACCCCTCCACTTT. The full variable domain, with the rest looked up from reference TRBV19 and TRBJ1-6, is DGGITQSPKYLFRKEGQNVTLSCEQNLNHDAMYWYRQDPGQGLRLIYYSQIVNDFQKGDIAEGYSVSREKKESFPLTVTSAQKNPTAFYLCASSIRGSSSYNSPLHFGNGTRLTVT.

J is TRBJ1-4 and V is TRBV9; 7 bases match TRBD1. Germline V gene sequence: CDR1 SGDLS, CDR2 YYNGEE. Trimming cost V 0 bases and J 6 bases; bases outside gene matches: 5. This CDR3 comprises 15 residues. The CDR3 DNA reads TGTGCCAGCAGCGTAGTAGGGGGCTCGGATGAAAAACTGTTTTTT. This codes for CASSVVGGSDEKLFF.

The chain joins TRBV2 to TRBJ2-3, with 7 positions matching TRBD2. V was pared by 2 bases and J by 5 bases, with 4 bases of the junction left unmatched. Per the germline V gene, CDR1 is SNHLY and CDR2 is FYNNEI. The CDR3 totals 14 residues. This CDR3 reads CASSEMGGKDTQYF. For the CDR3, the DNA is TGTGCCAGCAGTGAAATGGGGGGGAAAGATACGCAGTATTTT.

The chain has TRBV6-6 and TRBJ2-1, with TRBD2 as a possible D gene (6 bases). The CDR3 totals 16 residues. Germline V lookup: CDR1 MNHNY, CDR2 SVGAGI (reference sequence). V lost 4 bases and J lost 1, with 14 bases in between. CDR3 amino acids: CASSSRAGQSYNEQFF. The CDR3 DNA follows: TGTGCCAGCAGTTCGAGGGCGGGGCAATCCTACAATGAGCAGTTCTTC.

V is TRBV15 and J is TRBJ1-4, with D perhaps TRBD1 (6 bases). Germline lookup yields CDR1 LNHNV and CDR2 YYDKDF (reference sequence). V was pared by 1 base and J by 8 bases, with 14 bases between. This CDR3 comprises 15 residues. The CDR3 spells CATSRVGGGEEKLFF. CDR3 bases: TGTGCCACCAGCAGAGTGGGAGGGGGGGAAGAAAAACTGTTTTTT.